These 27 T cell receptor beta chains were all obtained from the same sample, sequenced in a study of T cells in Graves' hyperthyroidism and ophthalmopathy. Using RNA transcripts as the source, TCR beta CDR3 regions were amplified. When the TCR CDR3 underwent first-round RT-PCR, the HTBI primer set was used. TCRdb independently ran MiXCR on the multiplex PCR reads; one entry per CDR3 protein. The table includes more than 550,000 distinct CDR3 sequences, 40% to 55% detected once. The sequencing input was peripheral blood or thyroid tissue (not recorded which). The source of these receptors is an adult man with Graves' disease, either hyperthyroidism or ophthalmopathy (not recorded which).

In its sample, this clonotype was seen many times. The rearrangement uses TRBV9 and TRBJ1-1; D might be TRBD1 (5 bases). Germline V lookup: CDR1 SGDLS, CDR2 YYNGEE. This CDR3 has 13 amino acids. The germline V and J ends were trimmed by 1 base and 3 bases, with 7 bases remaining between them. The CDR3 region is CASSVWGDTEAFF. CDR3 coding DNA: TGTGCCAGCAGCGTATGGGGGGACACTGAAGCTTTCTTT.

This clonotype came up a few times. The DNA for the CDR3 is TGTGCCAGCAGCCCACGCTTGCTAGCTGGAAACACCATATATTTT. Translating it yields CASSPRLLAGNTIYF. This chain connects TRBV9 to TRBJ1-3; D not resolved. Germline loops: CDR1 SGDLS, CDR2 YYNGEE. The CDR3 sequence is 15 residues long. V lost 4 bases, J lost 2 bases, and 13 bases lay in between.

This clonotype has just a few counts. The genes are TRBV10-3 and TRBJ1-6; the D is unclear. The germline gives CDR1 ENHRY, CDR2 SYGVKD. The CDR3 has 15 amino acids. V was pared by 10 bases and J by 0 bases, with 13 bases between. CDR3 loop: CATQTESSYNSPLHF. The CDR3 DNA sequence: TGTGCCACGCAAACAGAAAGCTCCTATAATTCACCCCTCCACTTT.

The chain uses TRBV5-5 and TRBJ1-2, with 9 positions matching TRBD1. Trimming cost V 4 bases and J 5 bases; bases outside gene matches: 6. The germline V gene encodes CDR1 SGHKS and CDR2 YYEKEE (reference sequence). The CDR3 consists of 14 residues. The CDR3, as DNA: TGTGCCAGCAGCCAACTCGGGACAGGGTATGGCTACACCTTC. Its translation is CASSQLGTGYGYTF.

This sequence joins TRBV7-2 and TRBJ2-5; TRBD2 matches at 9 bases. Germline CDR1 reads SGHTA; CDR2 reads FQGNSA. The CDR3 length is 16 residues. Losses at the gene ends were 2 bases for V and 6 bases for J; bases not matched to a gene: 10. CDR3 amino acids: CASSLLAAGGQQTQYF. CDR3 in DNA: TGTGCCAGCAGCTTATTAGCTGCGGGGGGGCAGCAGACCCAGTACTTC.

A few counts support this clonotype. The genes are TRBV12-3 or TRBV12-4 and TRBJ1-1; D is ambiguous. This CDR3 has 15 residues. Trimming stripped 6 bases from V and 0 bases from J, with 14 bases between. CDR3 coding DNA: TGTGCCAGCAGCTTGACATACCGACTGAACACTGAAGCTTTCTTT. The encoded protein is CASSLTYRLNTEAFF.

CDR3 sequence (DNA): TGTGCCAGCACCCGAGCGGGAGCGAACACCGGGGAGCTGTTTTTT. Its translation is CASTRAGANTGELFF. The gene calls are TRBV9 and TRBJ2-2; 8 bases agree with TRBD2. V dropped 6 bases and J dropped 0; count of bases not matched to a gene: 4. The CDR3 is 15 amino acids. CDR1 and CDR2 from the germline V gene are SGDLS and YYNGEE.

The chain employs TRBV12-3 or TRBV12-4 and TRBJ1-4; possible D gene TRBD1, 5 bases. The CDR3 is 13 amino acids. V was trimmed by 6 bases and J by 7 bases, leaving 12 bases between them. In DNA, the CDR3 is TGTGCCAGCAGCCGCATGCAGGGTGAAAAACTGTTTTTT. Encoded protein: CASSRMQGEKLFF.

As for this clonotype: The DNA is left out, because the CDR3 cannot be placed on it with certainty; the CDR3 is given as TCRdb lists it. The chain carries TRBV7-9 and TRBJ2-5; the D call of TRBD2 is as the table states it, not checked on the DNA. In germline, CDR1 is SEHNR, CDR2 FQNEAQ (reference sequence). The CDR3 is 20 amino acids in total, end residues counted. The CDR3 reads CASSFYICSASVISQETQYF.

The rearrangement links TRBV7-9 to TRBJ1-5; D gene unclear. Germline CDR1 and CDR2: SEHNR and FQNEAQ (reference sequence). Trimming took 4 bases from V and 10 from J, leaving 20 bases between them. This CDR3 has 15 residues. CDR3 protein: CASSSLPGGVIPQHF. In DNA, the CDR3 is TGTGCCAGCAGCTCCCTTCCCGGCGGTGTAATACCCCAGCATTTT.

This clonotype appeared a few times. This chain uses TRBV7-8 with TRBJ2-7; D uncertain. Germline values: CDR1 SGHVS, CDR2 FQNEAQ. The V end was cut by 4 bases, the J end by 6 bases, with 19 bases between. The CDR3 covers 15 residues. DNA of the CDR3: TGTGCCAGCAGCTCCGGGTCTCACCGAAGTAGCGAGCAGTACTTC. Amino acid sequence: CASSSGSHRSSEQYF.

V gene TRBV29-1 combines with J gene TRBJ1-3; 8 nucleotides line up with TRBD1. Germline-derived CDR1 and CDR2 are SQVTM and ANQGSEA. The CDR3 is 13 residues long. V gave up 4 bases and J gave up 7 bases; unmatched junction bases: 6. CDR3: CSVGTTGANTIYF. The CDR3 DNA reads as TGCAGCGTTGGGACGACAGGGGCGAACACCATATATTTT.

V and J are TRBV7-2 and TRBJ2-5, with 8 nucleotides matching TRBD1. From germline, CDR1 is SGHTA and CDR2 FQGNSA. V gave up 0 bases and J gave up 7 bases; unmatched junction bases: 1. The CDR3 totals 13 residues. CDR3 in DNA: TGTGCCAGCAGCTTAGCCGGGACAGGGACCCAGTACTTC. It translates to CASSLAGTGTQYF. Variable domain in full (rest from reference TRBV7-2 and TRBJ2-5): GAGVSQSPSNKVTEKGKDVELRCDPISGHTALYWYRQSLGQGLEFLIYFQGNSAPDKSGLPSDRFSAERTGGSVSTLTIQRTQQEDSAVYLCASSLAGTGTQYFGPGTRLLVL.

J is TRBJ1-5 and V is TRBV20-1; TRBD1 is a possible D gene (5 bases). Looked up from germline, CDR1 is DFQATT and CDR2 is SNEGSKA (reference sequence). V gave up 5 bases and J gave up 0 bases, with 8 bases separating them. The CDR3 is 13 amino acids. As DNA, the CDR3 is TGCAGTGCTGGGGGAGATAGCAATCAGCCCCAGCATTTT. Residues: CSAGGDSNQPQHF.

This clonotype occurred many times. The chain couples TRBV25-1 to TRBJ1-3; no clear D gene. This CDR3 spans 13 amino acids. Germline assignment: CDR1 MGHDK and CDR2 SYGVNS. Trimming stripped 11 bases from V and 1 base from J, with 12 bases between. CDR3 nucleotides: TGTGCCTTCGTGCCAGTTTCTGGAAACACCATATATTTT. Translating gives CAFVPVSGNTIYF.

This chain links TRBV29-1 with TRBJ1-1; tentative D call: TRBD1 (5 bases). V was pared by 8 bases and J by 1 base, with 17 bases between. The CDR3 runs to 14 residues. Germline V gene data show CDR1 as SQVTM and CDR2 as ANQGSEA. The CDR3 region has the DNA TGCAGCCAAGTACGGGGCAGCCCGAACACTGAAGCTTTCTTT. This codes for CSQVRGSPNTEAFF.

The chain couples TRBV2 to TRBJ1-3, with a tentative D call TRBD1 (6 bases). This CDR3 is built from 15 residues. Trimming stripped 1 base from V and 2 bases from J, with 9 bases between. CDR1 and CDR2 (germline): SNHLY, FYNNEI. The CDR3: CASSEVRGPGNTIYF. DNA of the CDR3: TGTGCCAGCAGTGAAGTCCGGGGGCCTGGAAACACCATATATTTT.

The chain links TRBV29-1 to TRBJ1-3; maybe TRBD1 (5 bases). Per the germline V gene, CDR1 is SQVTM and CDR2 is ANQGSEA. The CDR3 extends over 13 amino acids. The ends were cut back, 4 bases at V and 1 base at J, with 8 bases in the middle. CDR3 protein: CSVVGGSGNTIYF. Here the CDR3 DNA reads TGCAGCGTTGTGGGGGGATCTGGAAACACCATATATTTT.

This chain joins TRBV7-2 and TRBJ1-6; 7 bases match TRBD1. There are 15 residues in the CDR3. Germline CDR1 and CDR2: SGHTA and FQGNSA. V lost 5 bases and J lost 3; bases outside the gene matches: 4. CDR3 sequence reads: CASSQGTVYNSPLHF. CDR3 DNA: TGTGCCAGCAGCCAGGGGACAGTCTATAATTCACCCCTCCACTTT.

This clonotype appeared a few times. The J gene is TRBJ1-5, the V gene TRBV7-8, with TRBD1 matching 7 bases. The germline V gene has CDR1 SGHVS and CDR2 FQNEAQ. The CDR3 sequence is 14 residues long. V shed 6 bases, J shed 6 bases, and the junction held 8 bases outside the gene matches. CDR3 nucleotides: TGTGCCAGCAGTTCCCCACAGGGGAGTCAGCCCCAGCATTTT. Residues: CASSSPQGSQPQHF.

This clonotype has more than one count but fewer than ten. V is TRBV19 and J is TRBJ1-1; D is possibly TRBD1 (5 bases). CDR1 is LNHDA, CDR2 SQIVND, per germline (reference sequence). The CDR3 length is 12 residues. V lost 7 bases to trimming and J lost 4 bases, with 10 bases between them. The CDR3 DNA reads TGTGCCAGTACAGGGTTGGGCACTGAAGCTTTCTTT. Its translation is CASTGLGTEAFF.

At least ten counts were recorded for this clonotype. The chain joins TRBV5-1 to TRBJ1-6, with TRBD1 matching over 7 bases. Germline V lookup: CDR1 SGHRS, CDR2 YFSETQ. V lost 4 bases to trimming and J lost 7 bases; unmatched junction nucleotides: 8. The CDR3 contains 15 residues. CDR3 in DNA: TGCGCCAGCAGCACCTCGGGACAGTCCAATTCACCCCTCCACTTT. Translated, it gives CASSTSGQSNSPLHF.

In nucleotides, the CDR3 is TGCAGCTTAGCTATCCGGGCAGGGGTCTATGGCTACACCTTC. It is translated as CSLAIRAGVYGYTF. The chain uses TRBV29-1 and TRBJ1-2; D is perhaps TRBD1 (6 bases). From germline, CDR1 is SQVTM and CDR2 ANQGSEA. CDR3 length: 14 amino acids. V was clipped by 8 bases and J by 4 bases, with 20 bases between them.

The chain carries TRBV7-6 and TRBJ2-5, with 7 positions matching TRBD1. The CDR3 covers 14 residues. V shed 5 bases, J shed 3 bases, and the junction held 6 bases outside the gene matches. CDR1 SGHVS and CDR2 FNYEAQ come from the germline V gene. The CDR3 protein is CASSLRQGKETQYF. DNA for the CDR3: TGTGCCAGCAGCCTCCGACAGGGCAAAGAGACCCAGTACTTC.

This clonotype was counted between two and nine times. The chain employs TRBV4-2 and TRBJ1-2, with D tentatively TRBD1 (6 bases). Germline V lookup: CDR1 LGHNA, CDR2 YNFKEQ. The V end was cut by 7 bases, the J end by 8 bases, with 17 bases between. There are 13 residues in the CDR3. CDR3 DNA: TGTGCCAGCATCCCAGGGGAGCGGAGAGGCTACACCTTC. Translating gives CASIPGERRGYTF.

This clonotype has at least ten counts. The chain recombines TRBV7-9 with TRBJ1-2; the D is unclear. CDR1 and CDR2 from the germline V gene are SEHNR and FQNEAQ (reference sequence). The CDR3 consists of 16 residues. The V end was cut by 4 bases, the J end by 1 base, with 16 bases between. The CDR3: CASSSTSLPHNYGYTF. The CDR3 nucleotides read TGTGCCAGCAGCTCCACCTCCTTACCGCATAACTATGGCTACACCTTC.

The rearrangement uses TRBV12-3 or TRBV12-4 and TRBJ2-7; the D is unclear. Trimming left V 8 bases short and J 3 bases short, with 14 bases between. CDR3 size: 13 residues. The chain's CDR3 is CASFLAGSYEQYF. CDR3 in DNA: TGTGCCAGCTTTTTAGCAGGTAGCTACGAGCAGTACTTC.